The entry below gives a single TCR beta chain sequence along with its context. This entry is derived from a study of cytomegalovirus exposure and HLA in healthy donors. TCRdb keeps only in-frame clones here, not all; method: immunoSEQ multiplex PCR. The data show roughly 50,000 clones, around 93% seen once. V lost 10 bases to trimming and J lost 0 bases, with 15 bases between them. Germline lookup yields CDR1 LNHDA and CDR2 SQIVND (reference sequence). The CDR3 sequence is 14 residues long. The V gene is TRBV19, the J gene TRBJ1-1; no firm D call. The sequenced sample consisted of PBMCs. The clonotype was recovered from a woman under 30 in good health and CMV-seropositive. CDR3 loop: CATREYSMNTEAFF. The CDR3 DNA reads TGTGCCACGAGGGAATACTCGATGAACACTGAAGCTTTCTTT.